The sample holds many counts of the clone carrying this TCR beta chain. Antigen unknown. The data belong to a study of shared clonotypes between healthy human individuals. Study-wide points: The authors expected sequencing depth to affect clonotype sharing among donors.

Around 90 million PBMCs per unsorted sample were used for genomic DNA. An assay was performed, and its level was deep. Produced via immunoSEQ multiplex PCR; TCRdb's table is partial and in-frame only. This table holds 450,000 to 500,000 clones, over 70% found once. Trimming removed 4 bases from V and 4 bases from J, with 7 bases in between. The CDR3 has 13 residues. CDR1 and CDR2 from the germline V gene are SGHVS and FNYEAQ. Sequencing input: PBMCs. The V and J genes are TRBV7-6 and TRBJ2-2, with D hard to call. The TCR sequence derives from a middle-aged woman in good health. Some clones in this sample may be carry-over from other donors' samples. CDR3 in amino acids: CASSSSSTGELFF. CDR3 coding DNA: TGTGCCAGCAGCTCTTCGAGCACCGGGGAGCTGTTTTTT.